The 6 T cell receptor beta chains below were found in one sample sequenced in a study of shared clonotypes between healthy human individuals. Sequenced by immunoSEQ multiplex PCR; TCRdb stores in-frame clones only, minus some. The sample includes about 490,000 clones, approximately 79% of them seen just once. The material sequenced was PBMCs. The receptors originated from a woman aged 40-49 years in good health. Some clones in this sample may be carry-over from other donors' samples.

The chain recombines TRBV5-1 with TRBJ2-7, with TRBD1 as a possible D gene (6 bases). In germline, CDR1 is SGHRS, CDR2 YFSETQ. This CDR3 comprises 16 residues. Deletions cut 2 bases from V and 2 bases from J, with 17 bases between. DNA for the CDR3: TGCGCCAGCAGCTTTGACAAACTCGGGACACCCTACGAGCAGTACTTC. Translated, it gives CASSFDKLGTPYEQYF.

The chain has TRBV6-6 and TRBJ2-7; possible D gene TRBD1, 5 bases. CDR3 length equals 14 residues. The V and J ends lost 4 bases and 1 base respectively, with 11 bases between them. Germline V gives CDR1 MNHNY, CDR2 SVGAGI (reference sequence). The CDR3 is CASSWGVGSYEQYF. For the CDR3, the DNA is TGTGCCAGCAGTTGGGGCGTGGGTTCCTACGAGCAGTACTTC.

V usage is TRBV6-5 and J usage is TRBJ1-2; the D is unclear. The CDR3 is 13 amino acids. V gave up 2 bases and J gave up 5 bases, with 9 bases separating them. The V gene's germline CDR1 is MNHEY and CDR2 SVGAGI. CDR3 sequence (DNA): TGTGCCAGCAGTTACCTGCACAGTTATGGCTACACCTTC. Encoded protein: CASSYLHSYGYTF.

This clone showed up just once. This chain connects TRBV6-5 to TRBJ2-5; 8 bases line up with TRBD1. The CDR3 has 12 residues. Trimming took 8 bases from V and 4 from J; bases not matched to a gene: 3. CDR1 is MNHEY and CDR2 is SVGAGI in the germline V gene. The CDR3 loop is CASGQGRETQYF. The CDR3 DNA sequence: TGTGCCAGCGGACAGGGTCGAGAGACCCAGTACTTC.

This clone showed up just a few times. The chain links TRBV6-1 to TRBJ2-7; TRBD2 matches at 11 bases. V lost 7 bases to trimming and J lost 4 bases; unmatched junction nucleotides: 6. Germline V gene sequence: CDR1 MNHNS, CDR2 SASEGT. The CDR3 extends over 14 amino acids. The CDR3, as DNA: TGTGCCAGCACAGCCGGGACTAGCGGATACGAGCAGTACTTC. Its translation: CASTAGTSGYEQYF.

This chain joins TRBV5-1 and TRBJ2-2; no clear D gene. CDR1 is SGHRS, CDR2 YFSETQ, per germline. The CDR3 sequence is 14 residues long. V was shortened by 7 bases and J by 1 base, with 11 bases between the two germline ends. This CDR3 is CASQKMGNTGELFF. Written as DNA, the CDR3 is TGCGCCAGCCAAAAAATGGGGAACACCGGGGAGCTGTTTTTT.